A single sample is the source of the 14 T cell receptor beta chains below, sequenced in a study of T cells in Graves' hyperthyroidism and ophthalmopathy. Amplification yielded TCR beta CDR3 regions, with RNA transcripts as the source. HTBI primers were used for first-round RT-PCR of the TCR CDR3. TCRdb re-called the multiplex PCR reads through MiXCR, storing one row per CDR3 protein. The sample carries hundreds of thousands of distinct CDR3 sequences, approximately 19% recorded once. The sequencing input was blood. The receptors come from a woman between 18 and 30 years old with Graves' hyperthyroidism.

This clonotype is a singleton in its sample. The rearrangement joins TRBV2 to TRBJ1-1; 8 bases match TRBD1. This CDR3 has 14 residues. CDR1 is SNHLY, CDR2 FYNNEI, per germline. Trimming removed 7 bases from V and 1 base from J; junction bases left unmatched: 5. Here the CDR3 DNA reads TGTGCCAGCATACCTGGGACAGGGAACACTGAAGCTTTCTTT. Its translation is CASIPGTGNTEAFF. Looking up the rest from reference TRBV2 and TRBJ1-1 gives the full variable domain: EPEVTQTPSHQVTQMGQEVILRCVPISNHLYFYWYRQILGQKVEFLVSFYNNEISEKSEIFDDQFSVERPDGSNFTLKIRSTKLEDSAMYFCASIPGTGNTEAFFGQGTRLTVV.

J is TRBJ1-1 and V is TRBV28; possibly TRBD1 for D (6 bases). CDR3 length: 13 amino acids. With 10 bases removed from V and 0 bases from J, the gap between germline ends came to 12 bases. The germline V gene has CDR1 MDHEN and CDR2 SYDVKM. DNA for the CDR3: TGTGCCACAGGACAGAGCATGAACACTGAAGCTTTCTTT. It specifies CATGQSMNTEAFF.

Regarding this clonotype: A much bigger clone sits one base away, suggesting this may be a read error. CDR3 nucleotides: TGTGCCAGCAGCCAAATGGTTTCGGATACCCAGTACTTC. Translating gives CASSQMVSDTQYF. This chain joins TRBV3-1 and TRBJ2-5; D is uncertain. Per germline, CDR1 LGHDT and CDR2 YNNKEL (reference sequence). V was clipped by 2 bases and J by 8 bases, with 12 bases between them. The CDR3 is 13 amino acids.

This clonotype was recorded once. The V gene is TRBV5-1, the J gene TRBJ2-5; D gene unclear. This CDR3 is 16 amino acids long. V shed 0 bases and J shed 2 bases, with 14 bases lying between them. Germline V gene data show CDR1 as SGHRS and CDR2 as YFSETQ. CDR3 DNA sequence: TGCGCCAGCAGCTTGGCGGGCGGTGATGGGCAAGAGACCCAGTACTTC. Translation gives CASSLAGGDGQETQYF.

A single count supports this clonotype. This chain links TRBV20-1 with TRBJ2-5; 8 bases line up with TRBD2. CDR3 length: 19 amino acids. J gave up 2 bases and V 2 bases, and 19 bases lay outside the gene matches. CDR1 is DFQATT, CDR2 SNEGSKA, per germline (reference sequence). The CDR3 sequence: CSARWRVAGTPSRQETQYF. CDR3 in DNA: TGCAGTGCTAGATGGAGAGTAGCGGGAACCCCGTCCAGGCAAGAGACCCAGTACTTC.

This clonotype was seen repeatedly, ten times or more. This chain joins TRBV18 and TRBJ1-2; no clear D. Trimming removed 8 bases from V and 2 bases from J, with 9 bases in between. This CDR3 spans 12 amino acids. The germline V gene has CDR1 KGHSH and CDR2 LQKENI. The CDR3 sequence is CASSSENYGYTF. CDR3 DNA sequence: TGTGCCAGCAGCTCAGAGAACTATGGCTACACCTTC.

This clonotype was seen many times. The chain couples TRBV10-3 to TRBJ1-3; D is undetermined. The CDR3 contains 14 residues. The V end was cut by 8 bases, the J end by 4 bases, with 15 bases between. CDR1 and CDR2 from the germline V gene are ENHRY and SYGVKD. CDR3 protein: CAIRRTDRGNTIYF. CDR3 nucleotide sequence: TGTGCCATCCGAAGGACGGACCGGGGAAACACCATATATTTT.

This clonotype has ten or more counts. The chain joins TRBV20-1 to TRBJ1-1, with TRBD1 identical over 7 bases. V dropped 4 bases and J dropped 1; count of bases not matched to a gene: 6. The CDR3 sequence is 14 residues long. From germline, CDR1 is DFQATT and CDR2 SNEGSKA (reference sequence). The DNA of the CDR3 is TGCAGTGCTACACGGGGACAGACGAACACTGAAGCTTTCTTT. Translating it yields CSATRGQTNTEAFF.

This clonotype was found many times. The chain carries TRBV29-1 and TRBJ1-1, with D hard to call. CDR1 and CDR2 from the germline V gene are SQVTM and ANQGSEA. The CDR3 spans 15 residues. Trimming took off 6 bases at V and 0 bases at J, with 17 bases between the two ends. The CDR3 reads CSVTGRARLNTEAFF. CDR3 in DNA: TGCAGCGTAACCGGTAGGGCCAGACTGAACACTGAAGCTTTCTTT.

Many counts were recorded for this clonotype. The chain uses TRBV7-3 and TRBJ2-6, with a tentative D call TRBD1 (6 bases). V lost 5 bases to trimming and J lost 4 bases, with 12 bases between them. Germline V CDR1 and CDR2: SGHTA, FQGTGA. The CDR3 contains 15 residues. CDR3: CASSPVGAGANVLTF. CDR3 coding DNA: TGTGCCAGCAGCCCCGTGGGGGCCGGGGCCAACGTCCTGACTTTC. The full variable domain, its missing parts supplied by reference TRBV7-3 and TRBJ2-6, is GAGVSQTPSNKVTEKGKYVELRCDPISGHTALYWYRQSLGQGPEFLIYFQGTGAADDSGLPNDRFFAVRPEGSVSTLKIQRTERGDSAVYLCASSPVGAGANVLTFGAGSRLTVL.

This clonotype has ten or more counts. The DNA of the CDR3 is TGTGCCTGGAGTCTGGTGAACACTGAAGCTTTCTTT. Encoded protein: CAWSLVNTEAFF. The chain has TRBV30 and TRBJ1-1; the D is unclear. Trimming stripped 2 bases from V and 0 bases from J, with 4 bases between. Germline V gene data show CDR1 as GTSNPN and CDR2 as SVGIG (reference sequence). The CDR3 loop spans 12 amino acids.

The chain employs TRBV20-1 and TRBJ2-7, with D maybe TRBD2 (5 bases). Germline-derived CDR1 and CDR2 are DFQATT and SNEGSKA (reference sequence). Trimming stripped 3 bases from V and 6 bases from J, with 18 bases between. The CDR3 totals 14 residues. CDR3 sequence: CSASTGDPRGEQYF. CDR3 DNA: TGCAGTGCTAGTACCGGGGATCCCCGGGGCGAGCAGTACTTC.

This clonotype was found a few times. The chain is built from TRBV7-9 and TRBJ2-5, with 7 bases aligning to TRBD1. This CDR3 contains 14 residues. The germline CDR1 and CDR2 sequences are SEHNR and FQNEAQ (reference sequence). The junction had 8 bases not matched to a gene; V was cut back by 3 bases and J by 7 bases. CDR3 DNA sequence: TGTGCCAGCAGCTTTGCACAGGGGAGTGGGACCCAGTACTTC. Its translation: CASSFAQGSGTQYF.

This clonotype was seen repeatedly, ten times or more. The rearrangement joins TRBV20-1 to TRBJ2-7, with 9 bases lining up with TRBD1. J lost 11 bases, V lost 3 bases, and 14 bases had no gene match. CDR1 is DFQATT and CDR2 is SNEGSKA in the germline V gene (reference sequence). The CDR3 has 14 residues. The CDR3 is CSASGQGINPVEYF. CDR3 nucleotide sequence: TGCAGTGCTAGTGGACAGGGGATCAACCCGGTGGAGTACTTC.